These T cell receptor beta chains were read from a single sample in a study of blood T cell repertoires in COVID-19. The repertoire was sequenced with immunoSEQ multiplex PCR; TCRdb's copy has only in-frame clones and lacks some. Seen here are about 320,000 clones, 65% to 90% observed once, and the top ten hold 7.2%. The sample was peripheral blood. The source is a human donor in a cohort sampled during active COVID-19. The CDR3 runs from the conserved cysteine through the conserved F or W. Each record gives: V gene, J gene, D gene, clone size, CDR3 DNA, CDR3 protein. A D gene is named only where the DNA matches it firmly. A row's size may be missing; if present it is once, few, many or a size class.

TRBV10-3	TRBJ1-6	TRBD1	few	TGTGCCATCAGTGGAAGGTTCGGGGACAGCCAGAATTCACCCCTCCACTTT	CAISGRFGDSQNSPLHF
TRBV30	TRBJ1-5	NA	NA	TGTGCCTGGAGTGAAACTACAGGATTCAATCAGCCCCAGCATTTT	CAWSETTGFNQPQHF
TRBV5-1	TRBJ1-1	TRBD1	once	TGCGCCAGCAGCTTGGACGGTCGGGACAGGGCTTTCACTGAAGCTTTCTTT	CASSLDGRDRAFTEAFF
TRBV19	TRBJ1-2	NA	NA	TGTGCCAGTAGTAGGGTGGGCCTTAACTATGGCTACACCTTC	CASSRVGLNYGYTF
TRBV4-2	TRBJ2-7	TRBD1	NA	TGTGCCAGCAGCCAAGATCCCAACAGGGGGACCTACGAGCAGTACTTC	CASSQDPNRGTYEQYF
TRBV7-2	TRBJ1-1	TRBD1	once	TGTGCCAGCAGCGGCAGGGGGTCTCCTCCTGAAGCTTTCTTT	CASSGRGSPPEAFF
TRBV4-2	TRBJ2-2	TRBD2	many	TGTGCCAGCAGCCATCCGCTAGCGGTGAACACCGGGGAGCTGTTTTTT	CASSHPLAVNTGELFF
TRBV7-3	TRBJ2-3	NA	NA	TGTGCCAGCAGCTCCCAGGGGCGGGGCACAGATACGCAGTATTTT	CASSSQGRGTDTQYF
TRBV4-1	TRBJ1-4	TRBD1	few	TGCGCCAGCAGCCAATACCAGGGGGGTAATGAAAAACTGTTTTTT	CASSQYQGGNEKLFF
TRBV24-1	TRBJ1-1	NA	NA	TGTGCCACCAGTGTAGGAGGGAACACTGAAGCTTTCTTT	CATSVGGNTEAFF
TRBV5-4	TRBJ2-2	TRBD2	NA	TGTGCCAGCAGCCCTACCAGCGGGGCAAACGGGGAGCTGTTTTTT	CASSPTSGANGELFF
TRBV5-4	TRBJ2-6	TRBD1	NA	TGTGCCAGCAGCGGATCGACAGGGAATTTTGCTGGGGCCAACGTCCTGACTTTC	CASSGSTGNFAGANVLTF
TRBV2	TRBJ1-2	NA	NA	TGTGCCAGCAGCGACGTCCAGACAAGCCATAACTATGGCTACACCTTC	CASSDVQTSHNYGYTF
TRBV30	TRBJ1-5	NA	NA	TGTGCCTGGAGTAACCCCGGCCCAAGCGGGCAGCCCCAGCATTTT	CAWSNPGPSGQPQHF
TRBV30	TRBJ1-4	TRBD1	NA	TGTGCCTGGAGCCGACAGGGTGGTAGTGAAAAACTGTTTTTT	CAWSRQGGSEKLFF
TRBV2	TRBJ2-1	NA	few	TGTGCCAGCAGTGGCCAGGGGACGAATGAGCAGTTCTTC	CASSGQGTNEQFF
TRBV12-3/TRBV12-4	TRBJ2-7	TRBD1	NA	TGTGCCAGCACCCAGACAGGGGGCTACGAGCAGTACTTC	CASTQTGGYEQYF
TRBV9	TRBJ1-1	NA	NA	TGTGCCAGCAGCGTATTCGTCGGGGTGAACACTGAAGCTTTCTTT	CASSVFVGVNTEAFF
TRBV9	TRBJ1-2	NA	NA	TGTGCCAGCAGCGCCCCCCTTAACTATGGCTACACCTTC	CASSAPLNYGYTF
TRBV7-9	TRBJ2-2	TRBD1	NA	TGTGCCAGCAGCTTAAGAGGACAGGGGCCGAACACCGGGGAGCTGTTTTTT	CASSLRGQGPNTGELFF
TRBV15	TRBJ2-5	TRBD2	NA	TGTGCCACCAGCAGGGCTAGCGGGCCGATGGGAGAGACCCAGTACTTC	CATSRASGPMGETQYF
TRBV19	TRBJ1-6	TRBD1	NA	TGTGCCAGTACTACCGGGACAGGGAATTCACCCCTCCACTTT	CASTTGTGNSPLHF
TRBV5-1	TRBJ1-1	NA	NA	TGCGCCAGCAGCTGGACAGAGCCCAACACTGAAGCTTTCTTT	CASSWTEPNTEAFF
TRBV5-6	TRBJ1-2	TRBD1	NA	TGTGCCAGCAGCTGGAGGAAAGGGACAGCTAACTATGGCTACACCTTC	CASSWRKGTANYGYTF
TRBV5-1	TRBJ2-1	TRBD1	NA	TGCGCCAGCAGGGGACAGTCCTACAATGAGCAGTTCTTC	CASRGQSYNEQFF
TRBV7-3	TRBJ1-2	TRBD1	NA	TGTGCCAGCAGCCGAGGACAGGGGGCTTATGGCTACACCTTC	CASSRGQGAYGYTF
TRBV3-1/TRBV3-2	TRBJ1-2	TRBD1	medium-sized	TGTGCCAGCAGCCTCGGACAGGGAGGCGGTGGCTACACCTTC	CASSLGQGGGGYTF
TRBV5-5	TRBJ1-1	TRBD1	NA	TGTGCCAGCAGCTTCATGGGGACAGCGGCCACTGAAGCTTTCTTT	CASSFMGTAATEAFF
TRBV24-1	TRBJ2-1	TRBD2	NA	TGTGCCACCAGTGATGCAGCGGGGGACGAGCAGTTCTTC	CATSDAAGDEQFF
TRBV29-1	TRBJ1-1	NA	NA	TGCAGCGTTGAAGATGAGGGCCCGGGGGACACTGAAGCTTTCTTT	CSVEDEGPGDTEAFF
TRBV25-1	TRBJ1-2	TRBD1	once	TGTGCCAGCAGTGACCCTCGACAGGGTGGTAACTATGGCTACACCTTC	CASSDPRQGGNYGYTF
TRBV6-6	TRBJ2-3	NA	NA	TGTGCCAGCACCAACACAGATACGCAGTATTTT	CASTNTDTQYF
TRBV24-1	TRBJ2-3	TRBD2	NA	TGTGCCACCAGTGCCCCTTTCCCTAGCGGGGGCACAGATACGCAGTATTTT	CATSAPFPSGGTDTQYF
TRBV6-5	TRBJ2-2	NA	NA	TGTGCCAGCAGAAGTACAGGCACCGGGGAGCTGTTTTTT	CASRSTGTGELFF
TRBV30	TRBJ1-5	TRBD1	NA	TGTGCCTGGAGTGTACAGGGGGGAAATCAGCCCCAGCATTTT	CAWSVQGGNQPQHF
TRBV21-1	TRBJ2-7	NA	NA	TGTGCCAGCCGGGCGGGGAGGACCTACGAGCAGTACTTC	CASRAGRTYEQYF
TRBV27	TRBJ1-6	NA	NA	TGTGCCAGCAGTTTTTCGCAGGGCGGTTCACCCCTCCACTTT	CASSFSQGGSPLHF
TRBV2	TRBJ2-5	TRBD1	NA	TGTGCCAGCAGTGAAGCGAGGGCAGGGGGCACGGAGACCCAGTACTTC	CASSEARAGGTETQYF
TRBV7-9	TRBJ2-7	NA	NA	TGTGCCAGCAGCTTAGAGGGGTTCGGCTACGAGCAGTACTTC	CASSLEGFGYEQYF
TRBV7-3	TRBJ1-6	NA	NA	TGTGCCAGCAGCTTATGGGGAGACTATAATTCACCCCTCCACTTT	CASSLWGDYNSPLHF
TRBV10-3	TRBJ1-5	TRBD1	NA	TGTGCCATCAGTCGAGCGGACAGGTCAAGCAATCAGCCCCAGCATTTT	CAISRADRSSNQPQHF
TRBV12-5	TRBJ1-2	TRBD1	NA	TGTGCTAGTGGTTCGACAGGGGTTGGGTATGGCTACACCTTC	CASGSTGVGYGYTF
TRBV5-6	TRBJ1-5	TRBD1	NA	TGTGCCAGCAGCCTTCGCCCCGGACAGGGACAGCCCCAGCATTTT	CASSLRPGQGQPQHF
TRBV24-1	TRBJ1-1	NA	once	TGTGCCACAAGGACGACGGGGAGCACTGAAGCTTTCTTT	CATRTTGSTEAFF
TRBV12-3/TRBV12-4	TRBJ2-5	NA	NA	TGTGCCAGCACCTCCTGGCAGGGAGAGACCCAGTACTTC	CASTSWQGETQYF
TRBV19	TRBJ2-2	TRBD1	many	TGTGCCAGTAGTCTCCGGGACAGGAACACCGGGGAGCTGTTTTTT	CASSLRDRNTGELFF
TRBV5-1	TRBJ2-2	NA	NA	TGCGCCAGCAGCTTCGCAGGCGCCCCGTCCGGGGAGCTGTTTTTT	CASSFAGAPSGELFF
TRBV18	TRBJ2-7	NA	NA	TGTGCCAGCCGTTCCGCCAGGGGTTTCGACGAGCAGTACTTC	CASRSARGFDEQYF
TRBV7-3	TRBJ2-1	TRBD2	NA	TGTGCCAGCAGCTCCCGATTAGCGGGGGGGCTAGGAGGGGTGCAGTTCTTC	CASSSRLAGGLGGVQFF
TRBV18	TRBJ1-5	NA	once	TGTGCCAGCTCACCAGCGGGGAACCGGCCCCAGCATTTT	CASSPAGNRPQHF
TRBV5-1	TRBJ2-7	TRBD2	NA	TGCGCCAGCAGCTTGGAGCCTAGCGGGGGCAAGACCGCCCTAGAGCAGTACTTC	CASSLEPSGGKTALEQYF
TRBV7-3	TRBJ2-2	TRBD1	NA	TGTGCCAGCAGCTTGAGGGACAGGGCGACCGGGGAGCTGTTTTTT	CASSLRDRATGELFF